The 20 T cell receptor beta chains given below trace back to one sample, sequenced in a study of shared clonotypes between healthy human individuals. TCRdb keeps only in-frame clones here, not all; method: immunoSEQ multiplex PCR. The table records some 650,000 clones, approximately 97% of them present only once. Sequencing input: naive CD4+ T cells sorted from blood. This sample's subset: CD45RA+ positively selected. These receptors all come from a woman in her twenties or thirties in good health.

The gene calls are TRBV2 and TRBJ1-2; no reliable D call. Germline CDR1 is SNHLY and CDR2 is FYNNEI. V shed 6 bases and J shed 6 bases, with 14 bases lying between them. The CDR3 length is 13 residues. The CDR3 loop is CASRAGPVHGYTF. Written as DNA, the CDR3 is TGTGCCAGCAGAGCGGGCCCGGTCCATGGCTACACCTTC. Variable domain in full (rest from reference TRBV2 and TRBJ1-2): EPEVTQTPSHQVTQMGQEVILRCVPISNHLYFYWYRQILGQKVEFLVSFYNNEISEKSEIFDDQFSVERPDGSNFTLKIRSTKLEDSAMYFCASRAGPVHGYTFGSGTRLTVV.

The chain couples TRBV28 to TRBJ2-7; TRBD2 matches at 8 bases. J was trimmed by 1 base and V by 6 bases; bases with no gene match: 14. The CDR3 length is 17 residues. CDR1 and CDR2 from the germline V gene are MDHEN and SYDVKM. DNA of the CDR3: TGTGCCAGCAGCCGAAATTCAGCGGGAGCGATATCCTACGAGCAGTACTTC. It codes for CASSRNSAGAISYEQYF.

The chain uses TRBV6-5 and TRBJ1-2, with D possibly TRBD1 on 6 matching bases. Germline CDR1 reads MNHEY; CDR2 reads SVGAGI. The CDR3 runs 16 residues. The ends were cut back, 2 bases at V and 4 bases at J, with 17 bases in the middle. CDR3: CASSYDSGATIYGYTF. CDR3 coding DNA: TGTGCCAGCAGTTACGATTCAGGGGCGACAATCTATGGCTACACCTTC.

This rearrangement joins TRBV28 to TRBJ1-1, with 9 bases matching TRBD1. The V gene end was trimmed by 4 bases and the J gene end by 11 bases; junction bases not matched to a gene: 11. This CDR3 spans 14 amino acids. The germline gives CDR1 MDHEN, CDR2 SYDVKM. CDR3 amino acids: CASSSVPGQGWAFF. Written as DNA, the CDR3 is TGTGCCAGCAGTTCGGTCCCGGGACAGGGTTGGGCTTTCTTT.

The genes are TRBV6-4 and TRBJ2-1, with 13 bases that match TRBD2. The CDR3 consists of 16 residues. Looked up from germline, CDR1 is MRHNA and CDR2 is SNTAGT. J gave up 6 bases and V 4 bases, and 6 bases lay outside the gene matches. Here the CDR3 reads CASSGLGLAGVNEQFF. In DNA form, the CDR3 reads TGTGCCAGCAGTGGCCTAGGACTAGCGGGAGTCAATGAGCAGTTCTTC.

The chain employs TRBV5-3 and TRBJ2-7; TRBD1 is a possible D gene (5 bases). TRBV5-3 falls under the ORF class, with uncertain function. V was pared by 2 bases and J by 5 bases, with 11 bases between. CDR3 length: 13 amino acids. The CDR3 here is CARSFTAGHEQYF. The CDR3 DNA reads as TGTGCCAGAAGCTTTACCGCAGGGCACGAGCAGTACTTC.

The chain links TRBV5-4 to TRBJ2-3; D is possibly TRBD2 (6 bases). CDR1 and CDR2 from the germline V gene are SGHNT and YYREEE (reference sequence). Trimming shortened V by 0 bases and J by 0 bases, and 14 bases separated the two germline ends. The CDR3 covers 17 residues. CDR3 DNA: TGTGCCAGCAGCTTGGCCTTCGGGGGAGGAAGCACAGATACGCAGTATTTT. Residues: CASSLAFGGGSTDTQYF. Full variable domain (missing parts from reference TRBV5-4 and TRBJ2-3): ETGVTQSPTHLIKTRGQQVTLRCSSQSGHNTVSWYQQALGQGPQFIFQYYREEENGRGNFPPRFSGLQFPNYSSELNVNALELDDSALYLCASSLAFGGGSTDTQYFGPGTRLTVL.

The chain joins TRBV4-2 to TRBJ2-1, with 11 bases matching TRBD2. Germline V CDR1 and CDR2: LGHNA, YNFKEQ. The junction had 8 bases not matched to a gene; V was cut back by 0 bases and J by 7 bases. CDR3 size: 17 residues. CDR3 DNA: TGTGCCAGCAGCCAAGAGGGTACTAGCGGGAGATCAAATGAGCAGTTCTTC. It encodes CASSQEGTSGRSNEQFF.

The chain carries TRBV19 and TRBJ1-4; no clear D. Germline V CDR1 and CDR2: LNHDA, SQIVND (reference sequence). The CDR3 contains 13 residues. Trimming shortened V by 2 bases and J by 8 bases, and 9 bases separated the two germline ends. This CDR3 reads CASSIRAQEKLFF. The CDR3 DNA follows: TGTGCCAGTAGTATACGAGCTCAGGAAAAACTGTTTTTT.

This chain connects TRBV7-9 to TRBJ2-7; D may be TRBD1 (6 bases). V was cut by 9 bases and J by 2 bases, with 11 bases left in between. This CDR3 is built from 12 residues. Germline CDR1 SEHNR, CDR2 FQNEAQ (reference sequence). CDR3 sequence (DNA): TGTGCCAGTGGACAGTCAACCTACGAGCAGTACTTC. This codes for CASGQSTYEQYF.

The gene calls are TRBV5-1 and TRBJ1-3; TRBD1 is a possible D gene (5 bases). V lost 4 bases and J 7 bases, leaving 18 bases between the germline ends. The CDR3 length is 15 residues. Germline V gene data show CDR1 as SGHRS and CDR2 as YFSETQ. The DNA of the CDR3 is TGCGCCAGCAGCAGATCGGCGGATTGGGGGAACACCATATATTTT. This gives the protein CASSRSADWGNTIYF.

This chain connects TRBV5-1 to TRBJ2-2; maybe TRBD1 (8 bases). The CDR3 covers 14 residues. The V end lost 6 bases, the J end lost 5 bases, and 14 bases lay between the germline ends. CDR1 is SGHRS, CDR2 YFSETQ, per germline. This CDR3 reads CASTGQGGTGELFF. For the CDR3, the DNA is TGCGCCAGCACCGGACAGGGAGGGACCGGGGAGCTGTTTTTT.

V usage is TRBV5-6 and J usage is TRBJ2-5; 8 nucleotides agree with TRBD1. CDR1 is SGHDT, CDR2 YYEEEE, per germline. This CDR3 has 18 residues. J gave up 1 base and V 0 bases, and 11 bases lay outside the gene matches. The CDR3 DNA reads TGTGCCAGCAGCTTGGCTCGCTCTCAGGGGGCGCGCCAAGAGACCCAGTACTTC. Protein sequence: CASSLARSQGARQETQYF.

V is TRBV18 and J is TRBJ2-7; 10 nucleotides align to TRBD1. V was clipped by 2 bases and J by 5 bases; unmatched bases: 9. Germline CDR1 is KGHSH and CDR2 is LQKENI. The CDR3 sequence is 16 residues long. The CDR3 DNA follows: TGTGCCAGCTCACCAACAGTGGGACAGGGGCTTAACGAGCAGTACTTC. Its protein is CASSPTVGQGLNEQYF.

V is TRBV5-1 and J is TRBJ1-2, with TRBD1 matching over 9 bases. CDR3 size: 12 residues. Germline V lookup: CDR1 SGHRS, CDR2 YFSETQ. Trimming cost V 4 bases and J 8 bases; bases outside gene matches: 3. CDR3 nucleotides: TGCGCCAGCAGCGGGGACAGGGAAGGCTACACCTTC. It translates to CASSGDREGYTF. Full variable domain (missing parts from reference TRBV5-1 and TRBJ1-2): KAGVTQTPRYLIKTRGQQVTLSCSPISGHRSVSWYQQTPGQGLQFLFEYFSETQRNKGNFPGRFSGRQFSNSRSEMNVSTLELGDSALYLCASSGDREGYTFGSGTRLTVV.

V is TRBV28 and J is TRBJ1-2; 9 positions agree with TRBD1. This CDR3 is built from 15 residues. Trimming cost V 5 bases and J 7 bases; bases outside gene matches: 11. CDR1 is MDHEN and CDR2 is SYDVKM in the germline V gene. CDR3 protein: CASSRPQGQGIGYTF. The CDR3 region has the DNA TGTGCCAGCAGTAGACCTCAGGGACAGGGTATTGGCTACACCTTC.

The J gene is TRBJ2-1, the V gene TRBV21-1; TRBD2, the table's D call, was not compared with the DNA. TRBV21-1 is annotated as a pseudogene. The CDR3 is 12 residues long. The CDR3: CASSKSWSEQFF. CDR3 DNA: TGTGCCAGCAGCAAATCATGGAGTGAGCAGTTCTTC.

In the case of this clone: No DNA is shown, since the ends of the CDR3 on it are uncertain; the CDR3 is the one TCRdb lists. This chain uses TRBV25-1 with TRBJ1-1. The CDR3 spans 15 residues, counting both ends. Germline CDR1 MGHDK, CDR2 SYGVNS. CDR3 loop: CASSSLSGPGTEAFF.

This clone was found a few times. DNA for the CDR3: TGTGCCAGCAGTCCCCCCTTGGGTTCCGTGAACACTGAAGCTTTCTTT. It is translated as CASSPPLGSVNTEAFF. The V and J genes are TRBV28 and TRBJ1-1; D gene uncertain. The V and J ends lost 5 bases and 0 bases respectively, with 16 bases between them. The CDR3 length is 16 residues. Germline V gene data show CDR1 as MDHEN and CDR2 as SYDVKM.

The gene calls are TRBV7-2 and TRBJ1-2; D is unclear. Deletions cut 4 bases from V and 4 bases from J, with 13 bases between. Germline V gene lookup returns CDR1 SGHTA and CDR2 FQGNSA. There are 14 residues in the CDR3. Here the CDR3 DNA reads TGTGCCAGCAGCTCGTATACGGGAGGCTATGGCTACACCTTC. This codes for CASSSYTGGYGYTF.